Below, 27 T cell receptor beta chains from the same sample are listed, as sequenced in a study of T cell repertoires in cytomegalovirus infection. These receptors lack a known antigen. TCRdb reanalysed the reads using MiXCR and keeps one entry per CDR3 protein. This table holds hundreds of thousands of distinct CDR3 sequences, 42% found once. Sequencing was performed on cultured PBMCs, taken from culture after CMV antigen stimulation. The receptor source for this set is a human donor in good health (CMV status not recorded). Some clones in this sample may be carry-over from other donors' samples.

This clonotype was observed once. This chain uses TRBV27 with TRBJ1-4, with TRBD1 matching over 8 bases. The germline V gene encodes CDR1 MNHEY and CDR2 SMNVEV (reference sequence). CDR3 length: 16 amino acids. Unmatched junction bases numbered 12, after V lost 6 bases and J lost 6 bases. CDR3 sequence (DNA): TGTGCCAGCAGCAACAGGACAGGGTGGGTCGATGAAAAACTGTTTTTT. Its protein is CASSNRTGWVDEKLFF.

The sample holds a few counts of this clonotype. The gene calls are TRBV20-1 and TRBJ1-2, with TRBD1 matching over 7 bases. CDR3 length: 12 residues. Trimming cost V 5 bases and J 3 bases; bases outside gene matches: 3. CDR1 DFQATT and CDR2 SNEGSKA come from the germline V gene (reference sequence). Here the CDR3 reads CSAPGTDYGYTF. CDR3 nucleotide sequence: TGCAGTGCTCCCGGGACAGACTATGGCTACACCTTC.

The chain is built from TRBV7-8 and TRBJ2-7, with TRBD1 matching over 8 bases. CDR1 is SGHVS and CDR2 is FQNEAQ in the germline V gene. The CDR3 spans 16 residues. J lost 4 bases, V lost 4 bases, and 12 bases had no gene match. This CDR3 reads CASSSRSGQDFYEQYF. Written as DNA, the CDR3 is TGTGCCAGCAGCTCCCGATCGGGACAGGATTTTTACGAGCAGTACTTC.

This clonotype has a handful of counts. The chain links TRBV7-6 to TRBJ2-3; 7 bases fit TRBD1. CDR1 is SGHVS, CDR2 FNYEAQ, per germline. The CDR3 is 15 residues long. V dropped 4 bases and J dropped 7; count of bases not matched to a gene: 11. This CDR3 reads CASSSRTGFYNTQYF. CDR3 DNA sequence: TGTGCCAGCAGCTCCCGGACAGGATTTTATAATACGCAGTATTTT.

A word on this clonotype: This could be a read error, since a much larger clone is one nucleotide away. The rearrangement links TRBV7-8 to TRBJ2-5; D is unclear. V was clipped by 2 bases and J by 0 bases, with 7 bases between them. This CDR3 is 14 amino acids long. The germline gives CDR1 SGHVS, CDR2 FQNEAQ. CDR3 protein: CASSLRADQETQYF. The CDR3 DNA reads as TGTGCCAGCAGCTTAAGGGCAGACCAAGAGACCCAGTACTTC.

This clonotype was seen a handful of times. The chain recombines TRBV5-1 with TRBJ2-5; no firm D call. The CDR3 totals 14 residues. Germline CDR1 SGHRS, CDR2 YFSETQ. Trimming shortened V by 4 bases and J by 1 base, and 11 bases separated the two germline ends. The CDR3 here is CASSLPRAQETQYF. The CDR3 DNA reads TGCGCCAGCAGCCTTCCCCGGGCCCAAGAGACCCAGTACTTC.

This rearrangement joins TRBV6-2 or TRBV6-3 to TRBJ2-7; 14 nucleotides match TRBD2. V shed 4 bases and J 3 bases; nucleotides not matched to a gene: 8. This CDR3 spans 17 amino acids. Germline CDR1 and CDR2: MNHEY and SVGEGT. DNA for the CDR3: TGTGCCAGCAGTTTCCTCGGGACTAGCGGGAGAGGCTACGAGCAGTACTTC. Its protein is CASSFLGTSGRGYEQYF.

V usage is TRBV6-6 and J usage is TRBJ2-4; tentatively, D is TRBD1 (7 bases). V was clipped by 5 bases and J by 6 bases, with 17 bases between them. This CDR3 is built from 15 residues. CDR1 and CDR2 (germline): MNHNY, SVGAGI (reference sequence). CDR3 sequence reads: CASSGPGQGGNIQYF. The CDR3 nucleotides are TGTGCCAGCAGTGGCCCGGGGCAGGGGGGAAACATTCAGTACTTC.

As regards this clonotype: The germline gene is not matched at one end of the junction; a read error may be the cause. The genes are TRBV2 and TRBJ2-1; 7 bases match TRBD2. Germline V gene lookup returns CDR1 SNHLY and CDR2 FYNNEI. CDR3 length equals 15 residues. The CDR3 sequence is CASSSGGSSYNEQVF. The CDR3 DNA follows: TGTGCCAGCAGCTCCGGCGGGAGCTCCTACAATGAGCAGGTCTTC.

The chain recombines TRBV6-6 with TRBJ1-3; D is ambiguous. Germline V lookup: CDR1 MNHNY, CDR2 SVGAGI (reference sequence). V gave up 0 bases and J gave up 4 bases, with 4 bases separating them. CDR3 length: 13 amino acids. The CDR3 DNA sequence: TGTGCCAGCAGTTACTCGGCGGGAAACACCATATATTTT. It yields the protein CASSYSAGNTIYF.

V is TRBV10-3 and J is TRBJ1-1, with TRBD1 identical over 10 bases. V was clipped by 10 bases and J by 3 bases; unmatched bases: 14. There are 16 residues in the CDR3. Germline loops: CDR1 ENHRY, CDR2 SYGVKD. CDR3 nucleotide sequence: TGTGCCAGCGACAGGGGGCGTGACTACTCGGACACTGAAGCTTTCTTT. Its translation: CASDRGRDYSDTEAFF.

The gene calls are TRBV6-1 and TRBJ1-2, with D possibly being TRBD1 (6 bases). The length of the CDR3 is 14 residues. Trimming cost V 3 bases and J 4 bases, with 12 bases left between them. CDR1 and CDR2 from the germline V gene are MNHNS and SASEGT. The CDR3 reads CASSDVRGFYGYTF. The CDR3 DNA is TGTGCCAGCAGTGACGTCAGGGGATTCTATGGCTACACCTTC.

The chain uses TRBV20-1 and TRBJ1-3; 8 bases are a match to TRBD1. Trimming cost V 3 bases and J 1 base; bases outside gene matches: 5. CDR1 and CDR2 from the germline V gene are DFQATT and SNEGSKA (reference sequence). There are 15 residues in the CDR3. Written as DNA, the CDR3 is TGCAGTGCTAGGGACAGGGTTTTATCTGGAAACACCATATATTTT. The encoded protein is CSARDRVLSGNTIYF.

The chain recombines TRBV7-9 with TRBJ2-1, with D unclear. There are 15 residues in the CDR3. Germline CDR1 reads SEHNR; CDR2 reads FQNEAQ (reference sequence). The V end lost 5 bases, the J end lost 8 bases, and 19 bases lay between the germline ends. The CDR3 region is CASSLTAATRYEQFF. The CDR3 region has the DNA TGTGCCAGCAGCCTCACCGCGGCAACCCGCTATGAGCAGTTCTTC.

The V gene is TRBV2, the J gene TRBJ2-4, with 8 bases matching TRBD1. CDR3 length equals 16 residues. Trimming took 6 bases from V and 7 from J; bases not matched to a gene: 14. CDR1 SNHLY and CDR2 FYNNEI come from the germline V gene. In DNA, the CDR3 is TGTGCCAGCAGGCAATCCCGGACAGGGACGAAGAACATTCAGTACTTC. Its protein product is CASRQSRTGTKNIQYF.

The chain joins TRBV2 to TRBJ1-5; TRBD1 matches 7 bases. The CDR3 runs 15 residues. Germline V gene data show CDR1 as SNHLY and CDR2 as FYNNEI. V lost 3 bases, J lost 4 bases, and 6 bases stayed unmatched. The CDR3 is CASSDETGLNQPQHF. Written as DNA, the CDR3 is TGTGCCAGCAGTGATGAGACAGGGCTGAATCAGCCCCAGCATTTT. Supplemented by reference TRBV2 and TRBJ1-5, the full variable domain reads EPEVTQTPSHQVTQMGQEVILRCVPISNHLYFYWYRQILGQKVEFLVSFYNNEISEKSEIFDDQFSVERPDGSNFTLKIRSTKLEDSAMYFCASSDETGLNQPQHFGDGTRLSIL.

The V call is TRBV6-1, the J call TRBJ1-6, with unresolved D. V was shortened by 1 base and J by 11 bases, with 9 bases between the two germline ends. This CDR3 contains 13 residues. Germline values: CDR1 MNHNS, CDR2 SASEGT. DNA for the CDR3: TGTGCCAGCAGTGAAGTGGGCGGCCCACCCCTCCACTTT. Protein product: CASSEVGGPPLHF.

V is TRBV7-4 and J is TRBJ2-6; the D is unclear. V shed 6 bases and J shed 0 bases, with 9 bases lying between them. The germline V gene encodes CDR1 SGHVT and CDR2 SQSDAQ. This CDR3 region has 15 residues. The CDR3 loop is CASSPASSGANVLTF. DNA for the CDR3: TGTGCCAGCAGTCCCGCGAGCTCTGGGGCCAACGTCCTGACTTTC.

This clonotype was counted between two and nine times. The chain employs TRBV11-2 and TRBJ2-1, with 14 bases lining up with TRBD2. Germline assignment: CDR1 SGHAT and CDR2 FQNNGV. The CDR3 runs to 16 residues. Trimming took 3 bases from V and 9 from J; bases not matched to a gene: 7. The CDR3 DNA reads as TGTGCCAGCAGCTTGGGACTAGCGGGAGCTCGGCGTGAGCAGTTCTTC. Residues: CASSLGLAGARREQFF.

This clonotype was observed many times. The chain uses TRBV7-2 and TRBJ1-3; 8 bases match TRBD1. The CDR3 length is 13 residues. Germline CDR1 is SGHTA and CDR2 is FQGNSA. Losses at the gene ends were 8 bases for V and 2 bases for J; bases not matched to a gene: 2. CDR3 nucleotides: TGTGCCAGCGGGACAGGTCCTGGAAACACCATATATTTT. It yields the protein CASGTGPGNTIYF. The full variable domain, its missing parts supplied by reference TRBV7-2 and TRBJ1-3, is GAGVSQSPSNKVTEKGKDVELRCDPISGHTALYWYRQSLGQGLEFLIYFQGNSAPDKSGLPSDRFSAERTGGSVSTLTIQRTQQEDSAVYLCASGTGPGNTIYFGEGSWLTVV.

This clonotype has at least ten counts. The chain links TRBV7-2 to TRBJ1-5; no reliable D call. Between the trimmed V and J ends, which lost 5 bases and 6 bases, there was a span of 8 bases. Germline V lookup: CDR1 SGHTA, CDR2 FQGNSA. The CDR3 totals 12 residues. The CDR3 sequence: CASSERSQPQHF. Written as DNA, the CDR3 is TGTGCCAGCAGCGAGCGCAGTCAGCCCCAGCATTTT.

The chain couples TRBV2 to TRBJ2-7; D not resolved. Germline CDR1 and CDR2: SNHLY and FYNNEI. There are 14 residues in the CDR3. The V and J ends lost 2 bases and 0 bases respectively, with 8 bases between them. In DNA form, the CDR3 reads TGTGCCAGCAGTGAACAGGACCCCTCCTACGAGCAGTACTTC. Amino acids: CASSEQDPSYEQYF.

CDR3 region: CASSLVIRVGPSNQPQHF. CDR3 DNA: TGTGCCAGCAGCTTAGTTATTCGGGTAGGACCTAGCAATCAGCCCCAGCATTTT. The chain links TRBV7-8 to TRBJ1-5, with no clear D. V gave up 1 base and J gave up 0 bases, with 16 bases separating them. CDR1 is SGHVS, CDR2 FQNEAQ, per germline. The CDR3 consists of 18 residues. The whole variable domain, remainder taken from reference TRBV7-8 and TRBJ1-5, is GAGVSQSPRYKVAKRGQDVALRCDPISGHVSLFWYQQALGQGPEFLTYFQNEAQLDKSGLPSDRFFAERPEGSVSTLKIQRTQQEDSAVYLCASSLVIRVGPSNQPQHFGDGTRLSIL.

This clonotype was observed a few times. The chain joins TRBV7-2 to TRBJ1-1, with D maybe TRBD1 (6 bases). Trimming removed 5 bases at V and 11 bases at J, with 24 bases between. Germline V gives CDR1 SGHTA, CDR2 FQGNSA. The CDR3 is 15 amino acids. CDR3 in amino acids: CASSADPTGNSFAFF. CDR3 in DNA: TGTGCCAGCAGCGCAGACCCAACAGGGAACTCTTTTGCTTTCTTT.

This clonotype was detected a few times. The chain's CDR3 is CASTHPGQAAGGELFF. In DNA, the CDR3 is TGTGCCAGCACCCACCCGGGACAGGCCGCCGGCGGGGAGCTGTTTTTT. This chain uses TRBV7-9 with TRBJ2-2; 8 bases line up with TRBD1. The V gene end was trimmed by 7 bases and the J gene end by 7 bases; junction bases not matched to a gene: 14. Germline CDR1 is SEHNR and CDR2 is FQNEAQ (reference sequence). The CDR3 sequence is 16 residues long.

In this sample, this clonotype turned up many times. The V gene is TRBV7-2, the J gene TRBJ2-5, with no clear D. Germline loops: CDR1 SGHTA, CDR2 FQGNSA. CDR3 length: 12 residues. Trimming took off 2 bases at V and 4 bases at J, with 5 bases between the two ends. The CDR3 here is CASSLFRETQYF. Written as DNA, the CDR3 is TGTGCCAGCAGCTTATTTAGAGAGACCCAGTACTTC.

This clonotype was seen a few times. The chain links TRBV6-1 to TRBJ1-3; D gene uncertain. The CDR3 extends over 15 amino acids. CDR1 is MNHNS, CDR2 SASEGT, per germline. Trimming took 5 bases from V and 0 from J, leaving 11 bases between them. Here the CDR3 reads CASSSRRYSGNTIYF. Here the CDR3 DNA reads TGTGCCAGCAGTTCTCGACGGTACTCTGGAAACACCATATATTTT.